This T cell receptor (beta chain) is drawn from a study of CD8 T cells in Susac syndrome. High-throughput TCR beta sequencing covered peripheral CD8+ and CD4+ T cells. While serving as controls, healthy donors were matched for age and sex. V lost 5 bases, J lost 5 bases, and 10 bases lay in between. The CDR3 totals 12 residues. CDR1 and CDR2 (germline): DFQATT, SNEGSKA (reference sequence). cDNA came from about 0.46 to 1 ug RNA primed by random hexamers. One entry per CDR3 protein, called by TCRdb with MiXCR from the immunoSEQ multiplex PCR reads. The sample shows about 140,000 distinct CDR3 sequences, 94% of them seen only once.

The sequence was obtained from a human donor in good health. The chain links TRBV20-1 to TRBJ2-4; D is perhaps TRBD2 (6 bases). Sequenced input: CD8+ T cells from PBMCs. CDR3 protein: CSALEGENIQYF. In DNA form, the CDR3 reads TGCAGTGCTCTGGAGGGCGAAAACATTCAGTACTTC.